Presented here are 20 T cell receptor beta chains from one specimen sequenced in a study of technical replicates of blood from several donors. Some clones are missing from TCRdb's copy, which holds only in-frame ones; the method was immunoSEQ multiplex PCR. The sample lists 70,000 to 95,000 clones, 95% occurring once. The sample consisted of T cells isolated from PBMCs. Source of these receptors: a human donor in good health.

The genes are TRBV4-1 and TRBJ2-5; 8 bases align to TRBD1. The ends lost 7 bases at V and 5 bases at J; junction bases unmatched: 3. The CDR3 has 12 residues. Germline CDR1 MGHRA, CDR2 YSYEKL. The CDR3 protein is CASKDREETQYF. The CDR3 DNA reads TGCGCCAGCAAGGACAGGGAGGAGACCCAGTACTTC.

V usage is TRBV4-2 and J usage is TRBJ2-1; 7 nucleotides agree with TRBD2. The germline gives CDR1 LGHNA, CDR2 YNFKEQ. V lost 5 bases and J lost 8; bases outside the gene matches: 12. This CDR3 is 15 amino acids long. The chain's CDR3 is CASSTSAGVIDEQFF. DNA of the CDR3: TGTGCCAGCAGCACCTCTGCGGGGGTTATCGATGAGCAGTTCTTC.

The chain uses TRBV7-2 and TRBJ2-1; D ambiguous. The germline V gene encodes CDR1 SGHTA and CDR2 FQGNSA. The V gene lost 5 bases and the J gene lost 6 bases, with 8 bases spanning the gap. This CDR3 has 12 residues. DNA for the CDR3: TGTGCCAGCAGCGTGGCTTTCAATGAGCAGTTCTTC. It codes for CASSVAFNEQFF.

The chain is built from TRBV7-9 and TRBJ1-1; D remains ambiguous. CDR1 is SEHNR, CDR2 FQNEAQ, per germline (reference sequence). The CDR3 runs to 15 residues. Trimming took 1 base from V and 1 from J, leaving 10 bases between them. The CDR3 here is CASSLGALGNTEAFF. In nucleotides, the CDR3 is TGTGCCAGCAGCTTAGGAGCCCTCGGGAACACTGAAGCTTTCTTT.

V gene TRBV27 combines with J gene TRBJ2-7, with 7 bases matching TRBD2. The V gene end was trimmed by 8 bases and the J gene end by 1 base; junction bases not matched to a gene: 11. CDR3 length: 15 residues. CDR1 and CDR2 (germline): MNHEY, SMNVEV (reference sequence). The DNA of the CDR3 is TGTGCCAGCCGAGCCTTGTGGGGGGGGTCCTACGAGCAGTACTTC. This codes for CASRALWGGSYEQYF.

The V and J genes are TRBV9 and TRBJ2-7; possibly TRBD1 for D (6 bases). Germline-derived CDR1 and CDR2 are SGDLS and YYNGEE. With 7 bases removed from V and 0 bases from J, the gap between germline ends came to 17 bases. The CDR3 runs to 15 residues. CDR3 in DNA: TGTGCCAGCGGTGTGGGGGCGTCGAGCTCCTACGAGCAGTACTTC. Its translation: CASGVGASSSYEQYF.

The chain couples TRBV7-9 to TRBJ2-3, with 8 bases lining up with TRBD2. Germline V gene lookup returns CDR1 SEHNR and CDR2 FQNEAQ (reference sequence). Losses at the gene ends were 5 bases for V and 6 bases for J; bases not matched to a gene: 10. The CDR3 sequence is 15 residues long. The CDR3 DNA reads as TGTGCCAGCAGCCTTAGCGGGATGGGGCATGATACGCAGTATTTT. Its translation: CASSLSGMGHDTQYF.

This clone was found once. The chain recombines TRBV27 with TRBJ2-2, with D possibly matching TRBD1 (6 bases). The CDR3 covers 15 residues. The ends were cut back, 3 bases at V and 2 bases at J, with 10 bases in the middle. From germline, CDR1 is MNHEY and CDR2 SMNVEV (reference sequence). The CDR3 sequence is CASSFKGTNTGELFF. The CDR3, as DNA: TGTGCCAGCAGTTTCAAAGGGACAAACACCGGGGAGCTGTTTTTT.

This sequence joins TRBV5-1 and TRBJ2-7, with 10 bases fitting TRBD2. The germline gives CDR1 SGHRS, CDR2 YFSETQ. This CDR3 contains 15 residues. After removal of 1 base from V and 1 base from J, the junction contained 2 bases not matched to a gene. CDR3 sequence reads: CASSLSSGRSYEQYF. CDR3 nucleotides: TGCGCCAGCAGCTTGTCTAGCGGGAGATCCTACGAGCAGTACTTC.

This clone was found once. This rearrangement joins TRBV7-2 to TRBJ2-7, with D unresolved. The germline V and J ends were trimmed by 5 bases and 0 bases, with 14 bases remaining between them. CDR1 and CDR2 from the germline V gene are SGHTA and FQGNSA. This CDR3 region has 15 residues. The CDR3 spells CASSNVLSSSYEQYF. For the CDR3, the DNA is TGTGCCAGCAGCAACGTTCTGAGTAGCTCCTACGAGCAGTACTTC.

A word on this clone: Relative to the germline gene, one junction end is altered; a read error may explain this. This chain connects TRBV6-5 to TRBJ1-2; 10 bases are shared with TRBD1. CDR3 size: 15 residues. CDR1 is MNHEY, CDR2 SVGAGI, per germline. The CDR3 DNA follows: TGTGCCAGCAGGCGAACCGGGACAGGGGATCCCCATAATGACTTC. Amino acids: CASRRTGTGDPHNDF.

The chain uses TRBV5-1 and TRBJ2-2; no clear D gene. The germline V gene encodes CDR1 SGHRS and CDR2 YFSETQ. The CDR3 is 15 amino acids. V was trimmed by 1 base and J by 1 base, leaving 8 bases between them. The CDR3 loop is CASSLTGENTGELFF. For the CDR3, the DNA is TGCGCCAGCAGCTTGACGGGTGAGAACACCGGGGAGCTGTTTTTT.

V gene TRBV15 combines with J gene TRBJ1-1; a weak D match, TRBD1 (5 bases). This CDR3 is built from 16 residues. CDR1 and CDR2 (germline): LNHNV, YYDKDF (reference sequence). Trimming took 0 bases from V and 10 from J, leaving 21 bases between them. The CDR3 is CATSRDVGQAFRVAFF. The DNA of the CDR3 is TGTGCCACCAGCAGAGATGTGGGGCAGGCCTTTAGAGTAGCTTTCTTT.

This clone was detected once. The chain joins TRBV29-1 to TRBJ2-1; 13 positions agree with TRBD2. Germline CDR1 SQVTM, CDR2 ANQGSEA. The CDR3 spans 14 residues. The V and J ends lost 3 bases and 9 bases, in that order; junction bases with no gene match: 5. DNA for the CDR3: TGCAGCGTTGACTGGACTAGCGGGGGTGGTGAGCAGTTCTTC. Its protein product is CSVDWTSGGGEQFF.

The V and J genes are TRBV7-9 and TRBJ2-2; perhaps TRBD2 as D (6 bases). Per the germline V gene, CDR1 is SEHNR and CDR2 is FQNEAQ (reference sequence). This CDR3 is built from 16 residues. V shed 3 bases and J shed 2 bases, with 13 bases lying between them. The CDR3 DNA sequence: TGTGCCAGCAGCTTCCCTCTGGGGGGTAACACCGGGGAGCTGTTTTTT. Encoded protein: CASSFPLGGNTGELFF.

In DNA, the CDR3 is TGTGCCAGCAGCCAACTACAGGGGATCCCGGATACGCAGTATTTT. Its translation: CASSQLQGIPDTQYF. J is TRBJ2-3 and V is TRBV14; 7 nucleotides agree with TRBD1. Trimming removed 2 bases from V and 6 bases from J; junction bases left unmatched: 8. This CDR3 region has 15 residues. Germline V gives CDR1 SGHDN, CDR2 FVKESK.

CDR3 residues: CASSQVEASGVFSYEQYF. Here the CDR3 DNA reads TGTGCCAGCAGCCAAGTAGAGGCTAGCGGGGTATTTTCCTACGAGCAGTACTTC. The chain has TRBV4-2 and TRBJ2-7; TRBD2 matches 9 bases. Germline V gene lookup returns CDR1 LGHNA and CDR2 YNFKEQ. V lost 1 base to trimming and J lost 1 base; unmatched junction nucleotides: 11. This CDR3 is built from 18 residues.

The CDR3 spells CASSLQGLVGEAFF. The CDR3 nucleotides are TGTGCCAGCAGTTTGCAGGGTCTCGTGGGTGAAGCTTTCTTT. The genes are TRBV28 and TRBJ1-1, with D perhaps matching TRBD1 (5 bases). Looked up from germline, CDR1 is MDHEN and CDR2 is SYDVKM. This CDR3 has 14 residues. Trimming removed 3 bases at V and 7 bases at J, with 15 bases between.

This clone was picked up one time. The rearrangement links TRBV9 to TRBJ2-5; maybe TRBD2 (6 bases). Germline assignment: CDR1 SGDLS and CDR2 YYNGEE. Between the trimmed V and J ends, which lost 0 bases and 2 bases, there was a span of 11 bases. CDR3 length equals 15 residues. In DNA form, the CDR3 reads TGTGCCAGCAGCGTAGAGGCGGGGATACAAGAGACCCAGTACTTC. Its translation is CASSVEAGIQETQYF.

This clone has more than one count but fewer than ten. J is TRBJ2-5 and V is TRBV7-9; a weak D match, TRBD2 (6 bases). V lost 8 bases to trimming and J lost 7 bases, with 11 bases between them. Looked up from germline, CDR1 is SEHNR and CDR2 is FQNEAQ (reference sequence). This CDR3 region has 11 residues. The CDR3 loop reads CASAGRGTQYF. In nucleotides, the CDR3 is TGTGCCAGCGCCGGGAGAGGGACCCAGTACTTC.